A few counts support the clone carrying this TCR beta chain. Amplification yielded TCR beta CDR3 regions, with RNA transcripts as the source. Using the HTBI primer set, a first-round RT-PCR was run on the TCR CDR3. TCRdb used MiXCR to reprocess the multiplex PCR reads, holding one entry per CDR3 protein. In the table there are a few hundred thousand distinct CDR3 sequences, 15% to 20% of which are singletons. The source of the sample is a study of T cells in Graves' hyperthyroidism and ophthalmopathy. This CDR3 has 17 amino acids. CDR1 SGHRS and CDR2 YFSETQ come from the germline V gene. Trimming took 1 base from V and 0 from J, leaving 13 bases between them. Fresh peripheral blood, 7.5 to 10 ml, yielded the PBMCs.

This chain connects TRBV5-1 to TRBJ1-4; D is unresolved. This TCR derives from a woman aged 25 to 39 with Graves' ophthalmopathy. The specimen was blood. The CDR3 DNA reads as TGCGCCAGCAGCTTGACCCGGACGGCCGCAACTAATGAAAAACTGTTTTTT. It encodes CASSLTRTAATNEKLFF.